This T cell receptor (beta chain) was retrieved from a study of tumor-infiltrating lymphocytes in primary liver carcinoma. Whole-study context: Yields of productive TCRbeta reads ranged from roughly 3.5 to 7.13 million per sample and were similar across tissue types.

This clonotype appeared once. A junction end diverges from the germline sequence, so it may reflect a read error. Unsorted bulk tissue of about 20-31 mg yielded co-extracted RNA and DNA. There were five separate regions sampled from each tumor. TCR beta cDNA was reverse-transcribed from roughly 0.45 ug of total RNA. The reaction used a constant-region primer and ProtoScript II reverse transcriptase. Each TCR beta library was derived from three nested multiplex PCR rounds that employed slightly modified ARM-PCR. TCRdb processed the multiplex PCR reads anew with MiXCR; each CDR3 protein has one entry. This table holds 100,000 or so distinct CDR3 sequences, 82% found once. This clonotype was sampled from a man aged 35 to 55 with primary liver carcinoma and hepatitis B virus infection. Input material: liver tumor tissue from sampling region 3. Regarding subset: tumor region T3, left-lateral pole.

The CDR3 sequence: CASSFGGGGNKPQHF. DNA for the CDR3: TGTGCCAGCAGCTTCGGAGGGGGCGGCAATAAGCCCCAACATTTT. The chain employs TRBV5-6 and TRBJ1-5, with 7 bases lining up with TRBD1. This CDR3 has 15 amino acids. The germline gives CDR1 SGHDT, CDR2 YYEEEE.